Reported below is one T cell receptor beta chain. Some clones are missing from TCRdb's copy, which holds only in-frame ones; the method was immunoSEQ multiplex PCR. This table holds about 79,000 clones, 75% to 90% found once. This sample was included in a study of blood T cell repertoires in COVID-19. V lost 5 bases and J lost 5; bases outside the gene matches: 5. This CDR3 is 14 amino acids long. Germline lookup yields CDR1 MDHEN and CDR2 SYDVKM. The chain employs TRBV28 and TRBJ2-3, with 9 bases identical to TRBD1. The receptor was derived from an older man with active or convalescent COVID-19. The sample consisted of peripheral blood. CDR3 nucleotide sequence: TGTGCCAGCAGTCCGGGGACAGGGCTAGATACGCAGTATTTT. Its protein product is CASSPGTGLDTQYF.